This T cell receptor beta chain is from a study of blood T cell repertoires in COVID-19. This table comes from immunoSEQ multiplex PCR, and its TCRdb copy is limited to in-frame clones, with some not included. The repertoire consists of about 200,000 clones, with 70% to 85% occurring once and the leading ten covering about 15%. The V gene lost 5 bases and the J gene lost 6 bases, with 16 bases spanning the gap. This CDR3 is built from 14 residues. Germline V gene lookup returns CDR1 SGHTA and CDR2 FQGNSA. Sequencing was performed on PBMCs or T cells enriched from blood (not recorded which). This clonotype was sampled from a man aged 35 to 55 who had recovered from COVID-19. The chain joins TRBV7-2 to TRBJ1-2; possibly TRBD1 for D (6 bases). CDR3: CASSPRQAAHGYTF. Here the CDR3 DNA reads TGTGCCAGCAGCCCACGACAGGCGGCCCATGGCTACACCTTC. Filled out from reference TRBV7-2 and TRBJ1-2, the complete variable domain reads GAGVSQSPSNKVTEKGKDVELRCDPISGHTALYWYRQSLGQGLEFLIYFQGNSAPDKSGLPSDRFSAERTGGSVSTLTIQRTQQEDSAVYLCASSPRQAAHGYTFGSGTRLTVV.